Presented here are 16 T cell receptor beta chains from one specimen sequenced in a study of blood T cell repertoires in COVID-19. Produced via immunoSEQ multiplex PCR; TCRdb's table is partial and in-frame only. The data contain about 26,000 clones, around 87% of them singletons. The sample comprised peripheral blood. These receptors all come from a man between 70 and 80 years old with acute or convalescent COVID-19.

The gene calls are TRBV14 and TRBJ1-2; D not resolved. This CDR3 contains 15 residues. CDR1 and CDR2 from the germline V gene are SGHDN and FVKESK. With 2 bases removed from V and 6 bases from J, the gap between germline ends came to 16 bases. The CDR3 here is CASSQRLGPSHGYTF. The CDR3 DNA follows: TGTGCCAGCAGCCAACGACTTGGCCCGAGCCATGGCTACACCTTC. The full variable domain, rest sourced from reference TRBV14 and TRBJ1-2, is EAGVTQFPSHSVIEKGQTVTLRCDPISGHDNLYWYRRVMGKEIKFLLHFVKESKQDESGMPNNRFLAERTGGTYSTLKVQPAELEDSGVYFCASSQRLGPSHGYTFGSGTRLTVV.

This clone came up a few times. In nucleotides, the CDR3 is TGTGCCAGCAGTGCGTTGACAGGGCGCAACGAGCAGTACTTC. Translating it yields CASSALTGRNEQYF. This chain uses TRBV25-1 with TRBJ2-7, with 7 bases that match TRBD1. Germline V CDR1 and CDR2: MGHDK, SYGVNS. This CDR3 has 14 amino acids. The ends lost 4 bases at V and 5 bases at J; junction bases unmatched: 8.

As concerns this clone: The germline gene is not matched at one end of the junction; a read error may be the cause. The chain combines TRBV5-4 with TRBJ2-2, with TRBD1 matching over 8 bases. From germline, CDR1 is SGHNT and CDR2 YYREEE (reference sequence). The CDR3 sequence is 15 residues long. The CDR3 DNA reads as TGTGCCAGCAACTTGGACAGGGTGAACACCGGGGAGCTGTTTTTT. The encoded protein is CASNLDRVNTGELFF. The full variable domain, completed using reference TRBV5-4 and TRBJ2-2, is ETGVTQSPTHLIKTRGQQVTLRCSSQSGHNTVSWYQQALGQGPQFIFQYYREEENGRGNFPPRFSGLQFPNYSSELNVNALELDDSALYLCASNLDRVNTGELFFGEGSRLTVL.

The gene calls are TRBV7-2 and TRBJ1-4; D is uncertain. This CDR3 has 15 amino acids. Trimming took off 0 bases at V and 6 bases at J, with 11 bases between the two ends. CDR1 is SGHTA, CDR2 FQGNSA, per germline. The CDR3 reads CASSLAGVWDEKLFF. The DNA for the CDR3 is TGTGCCAGCAGCTTAGCCGGGGTGTGGGATGAAAAACTGTTTTTT. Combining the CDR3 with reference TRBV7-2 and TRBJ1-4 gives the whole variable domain GAGVSQSPSNKVTEKGKDVELRCDPISGHTALYWYRQSLGQGLEFLIYFQGNSAPDKSGLPSDRFSAERTGGSVSTLTIQRTQQEDSAVYLCASSLAGVWDEKLFFGSGTQLSVL.

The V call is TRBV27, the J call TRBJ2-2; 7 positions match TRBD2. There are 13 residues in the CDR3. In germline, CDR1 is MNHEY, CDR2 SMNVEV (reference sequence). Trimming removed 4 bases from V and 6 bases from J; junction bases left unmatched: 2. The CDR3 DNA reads TGTGCCAGCAGTTGGGGGGGGGCCGGGGAGCTGTTTTTT. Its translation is CASSWGGAGELFF.

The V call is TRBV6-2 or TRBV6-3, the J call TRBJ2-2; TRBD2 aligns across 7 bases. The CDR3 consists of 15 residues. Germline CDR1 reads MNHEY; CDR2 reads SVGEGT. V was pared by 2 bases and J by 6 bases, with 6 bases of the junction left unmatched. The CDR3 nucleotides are TGTGCCAGCAGTTACCGCGGGAGATGGTCCGGGGAGCTGTTTTTT. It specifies CASSYRGRWSGELFF.

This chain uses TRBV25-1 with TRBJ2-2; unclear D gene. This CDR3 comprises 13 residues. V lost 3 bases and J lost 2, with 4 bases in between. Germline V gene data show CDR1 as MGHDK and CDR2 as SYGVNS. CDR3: CASSDRNTGELFF. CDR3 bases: TGTGCCAGCAGTGATCGTAACACCGGGGAGCTGTTTTTT.

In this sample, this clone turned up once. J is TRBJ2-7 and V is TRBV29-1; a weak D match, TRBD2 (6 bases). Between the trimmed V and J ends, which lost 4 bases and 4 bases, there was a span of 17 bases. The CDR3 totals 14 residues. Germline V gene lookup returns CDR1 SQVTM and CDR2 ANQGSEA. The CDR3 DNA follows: TGCAGCGTTGTGTTGATAGCGGAGGATTACGAGCAGTACTTC. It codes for CSVVLIAEDYEQYF.

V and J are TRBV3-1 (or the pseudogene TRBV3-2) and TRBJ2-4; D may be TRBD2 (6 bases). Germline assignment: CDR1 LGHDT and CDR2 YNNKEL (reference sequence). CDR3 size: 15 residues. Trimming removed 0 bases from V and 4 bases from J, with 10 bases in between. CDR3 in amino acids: CASSQEEGGKNIQYF. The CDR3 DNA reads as TGTGCCAGCAGCCAAGAGGAAGGAGGGAAAAACATTCAGTACTTC.

This CDR3 reads CASSLSGRGVYNEQFF. Written as DNA, the CDR3 is TGTGCCAGCAGCTTAAGCGGGAGAGGGGTCTACAATGAGCAGTTCTTC. The chain is built from TRBV5-6 and TRBJ2-1; 8 positions match TRBD2. Losses at the gene ends were 2 bases for V and 3 bases for J; bases not matched to a gene: 7. In germline, CDR1 is SGHDT, CDR2 YYEEEE. The CDR3 contains 16 residues.

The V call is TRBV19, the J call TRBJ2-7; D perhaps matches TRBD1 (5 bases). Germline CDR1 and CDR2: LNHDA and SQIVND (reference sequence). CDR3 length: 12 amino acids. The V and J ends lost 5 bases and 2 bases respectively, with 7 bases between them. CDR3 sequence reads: CASSSTAYEQYF. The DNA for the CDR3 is TGTGCCAGTAGTTCGACAGCCTACGAGCAGTACTTC. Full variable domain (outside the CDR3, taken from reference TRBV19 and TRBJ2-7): DGGITQSPKYLFRKEGQNVTLSCEQNLNHDAMYWYRQDPGQGLRLIYYSQIVNDFQKGDIAEGYSVSREKKESFPLTVTSAQKNPTAFYLCASSSTAYEQYFGPGTRLTVT.

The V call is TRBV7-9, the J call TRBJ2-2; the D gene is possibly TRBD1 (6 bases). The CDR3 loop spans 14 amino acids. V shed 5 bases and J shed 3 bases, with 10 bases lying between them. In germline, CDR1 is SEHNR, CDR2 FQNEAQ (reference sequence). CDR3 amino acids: CASSADRYTGELFF. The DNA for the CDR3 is TGTGCCAGCAGCGCGGACAGATACACCGGGGAGCTGTTTTTT.

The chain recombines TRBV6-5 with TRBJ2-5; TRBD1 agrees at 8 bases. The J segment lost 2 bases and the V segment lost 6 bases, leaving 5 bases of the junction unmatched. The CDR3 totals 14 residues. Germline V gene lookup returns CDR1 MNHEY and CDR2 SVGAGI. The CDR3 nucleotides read TGTGCCAGCAGGCGAAACAGGGGGCAAGAGACCCAGTACTTC. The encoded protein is CASRRNRGQETQYF.

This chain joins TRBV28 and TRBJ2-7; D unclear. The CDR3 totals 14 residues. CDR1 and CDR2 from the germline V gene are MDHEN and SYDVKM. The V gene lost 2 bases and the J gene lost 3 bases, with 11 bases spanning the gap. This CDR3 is CASSLSPNFYEQYF. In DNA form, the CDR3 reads TGTGCCAGCAGTTTAAGCCCAAACTTCTACGAGCAGTACTTC. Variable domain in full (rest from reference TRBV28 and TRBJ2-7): DVKVTQSSRYLVKRTGEKVFLECVQDMDHENMFWYRQDPGLGLRLIYFSYDVKMKEKGDIPEGYSVSREKKERFSLILESASTNQTSMYLCASSLSPNFYEQYFGPGTRLTVT.

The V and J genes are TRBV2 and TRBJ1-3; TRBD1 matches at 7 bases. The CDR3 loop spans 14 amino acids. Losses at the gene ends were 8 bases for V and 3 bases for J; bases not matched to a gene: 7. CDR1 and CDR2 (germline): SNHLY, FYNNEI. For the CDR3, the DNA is TGTGCCAGCCAGGACAGGTTTTTTGGAAACACCATATATTTT. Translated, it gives CASQDRFFGNTIYF.

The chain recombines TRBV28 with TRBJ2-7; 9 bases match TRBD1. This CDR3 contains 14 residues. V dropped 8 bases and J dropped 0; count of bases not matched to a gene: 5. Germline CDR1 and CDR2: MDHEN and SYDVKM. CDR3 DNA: TGTGCCAGCGGGACAGGGAACCCCTCCTACGAGCAGTACTTC. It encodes CASGTGNPSYEQYF.